This T cell receptor (beta chain) was recovered during a study of T-cell memory formation after mild COVID-19. TCRdb reanalysed the 5' RACE reads using MiXCR and keeps one entry per CDR3 protein. This sample yields tens of thousands of distinct CDR3 sequences, of which approximately 15% are seen a single time; about a third belongs to the top ten. Germline V gene data show CDR1 as SGHVS and CDR2 as FNYEAQ. This CDR3 comprises 12 residues. Trimming shortened V by 8 bases and J by 9 bases, and 11 bases separated the two germline ends. This clonotype has a handful of counts. Its specificity is unknown. General study points: Cross-reactive memory apparently joined, as some responding clones appeared in pre-infection memory.

Sequencing was done on a sample of PBMCs or a T cell subset sorted from them (not recorded which). The chain uses TRBV7-6 and TRBJ1-6; D might be TRBD1 (5 bases). This clonotype originated in an adult woman who had mild COVID-19 (a few samples of this study predate the infection). Cell type and time point are not known. The DNA of the CDR3 is TGTGCCAGCGGGCCTCAGGGTTCACCCCTCCACTTT. Translating it yields CASGPQGSPLHF.